This is a list of T cell receptor beta chains from one sample in a study of T cells in Graves' hyperthyroidism and ophthalmopathy. TCRdb analysed the multiplex PCR reads with MiXCR anew, one entry per CDR3 protein. The repertoire holds some 600,000 distinct CDR3 sequences, with about 15% as singletons. The sequencing input was blood. These receptors were obtained from a woman aged 25 to 39 with Graves' hyperthyroidism that later progressed to Graves' ophthalmopathy. Both conserved end residues are part of each CDR3.

v_call cdr3_length cdr3_aa
TRBV28 13 CASSTLGQWGYTF
TRBV28 13 CASSLDRKLIQYF
TRBV2 14 CASRTGQRTDTQYF
TRBV5-1 16 CASSLEGRLNTGELFF
TRBV13 14 CASSLGRAQETQYF
TRBV7-9 12 CASSDLSTEAFF
TRBV5-1 15 CASSFAGTAYNEQFF
TRBV3-1 12 CASGIAEETQYF
TRBV7-2 16 CASSLQTGTSAETQYF
TRBV5-6 12 CASSLVQEKLFF
TRBV7-2 15 CASSLSGRVDEKLFF
TRBV5-1 15 CASSLGTPGGGELFF
TRBV9 16 CASSVTGTTGTDTQYF
TRBV27 16 CASSLFGGVTYNEQFF
TRBV2 11 CASRGSGEQYF